These 21 T cell receptor beta chains came from one sample sequenced in a study of shared clonotypes between healthy human individuals. The method was immunoSEQ multiplex PCR; TCRdb's version includes in-frame clones alone and lacks a portion of them. The sample consists of fewer than 600,000 clones, around 75% of them appearing once. Sequencing used PBMCs. Every receptor here comes from a woman aged 40 to 50 in good health. Some clones in this sample may be carry-over from other donors' samples.

In this sample, this clone turned up once. The chain has TRBV29-1 and TRBJ1-2; TRBD1 matches at 8 bases. The length of the CDR3 is 15 residues. The V gene's germline CDR1 is SQVTM and CDR2 ANQGSEA. V shed 2 bases and J 4 bases; nucleotides not matched to a gene: 9. For the CDR3, the DNA is TGCAGCGTTGAATTATCCAGGGGGCGAATCTATGGCTACACCTTC. This translates into CSVELSRGRIYGYTF.

The chain is built from TRBV5-4 and TRBJ1-1; 7 nucleotides align to TRBD1. The CDR3 totals 13 residues. The junction had 8 bases not matched to a gene; V was cut back by 5 bases and J by 7 bases. The germline gives CDR1 SGHNT, CDR2 YYREEE (reference sequence). In DNA form, the CDR3 reads TGTGCCAGCAGGGGGGGGACAGTTGGTGAAGCTTTCTTT. Translating it yields CASRGGTVGEAFF.

A few counts support this clone. The same CDR3 also results from other DNA sequences found in this sample. This sequence joins TRBV5-1 and TRBJ1-5; D remains ambiguous. Germline V gene sequence: CDR1 SGHRS, CDR2 YFSETQ. The CDR3 consists of 14 residues. Between the trimmed V and J ends, which lost 4 bases and 0 bases, there was a span of 8 bases. This CDR3 reads CASSPGGSNQPQHF. In DNA form, the CDR3 reads TGCGCCAGCAGCCCCGGCGGTAGCAATCAGCCCCAGCATTTT.

This clone was picked up many times. This rearrangement joins TRBV18 to TRBJ2-7; the D gene is possibly TRBD2 (7 bases). V dropped 2 bases and J dropped 6 bases, with 20 bases sitting between them. The CDR3 length is 16 residues. Germline CDR1 reads KGHSH; CDR2 reads LQKENI. CDR3 amino acids: CASSPGLQGGPSEQYF. DNA of the CDR3: TGTGCCAGCTCACCAGGGTTACAGGGAGGGCCCTCCGAGCAGTACTTC.

The chain combines TRBV29-1 with TRBJ2-3; D is possibly TRBD1 (5 bases). Germline CDR1 and CDR2: SQVTM and ANQGSEA. This CDR3 region has 12 residues. The V end was cut by 2 bases, the J end by 3 bases, with 6 bases between. The CDR3 is CSVERTTDTQYF. As DNA, the CDR3 is TGCAGCGTTGAAAGGACAACAGATACGCAGTATTTT.

The gene calls are TRBV4-1 and TRBJ1-2, with D possibly being TRBD1 (6 bases). CDR3 length: 14 amino acids. Trimming took 3 bases from V and 5 from J, leaving 13 bases between them. From germline, CDR1 is MGHRA and CDR2 YSYEKL. The CDR3 DNA reads as TGCGCCAGCAGCCACCCCGACAGGTATTATGGCTACACCTTC. Translating it yields CASSHPDRYYGYTF.

This chain links TRBV14 with TRBJ2-1; D call uncertain. This CDR3 is 11 amino acids long. V was trimmed by 3 bases and J by 6 bases, leaving 3 bases between them. Germline CDR1 and CDR2: SGHDN and FVKESK. The CDR3 DNA sequence: TGTGCCAGCAGCCACTTCAATGAGCAGTTCTTC. This gives the protein CASSHFNEQFF.

This rearrangement joins TRBV7-9 to TRBJ2-5, with 10 nucleotides matching TRBD1. V dropped 5 bases and J dropped 4; count of bases not matched to a gene: 4. The CDR3 has 14 amino acids. The germline gives CDR1 SEHNR, CDR2 FQNEAQ (reference sequence). The CDR3 DNA is TGTGCCAGCAGCCTAAGACAGGGGGCAGAGACCCAGTACTTC. It codes for CASSLRQGAETQYF.

V usage is TRBV4-3 and J usage is TRBJ2-5, with TRBD2 identical over 10 bases. CDR3 size: 14 residues. The V and J ends lost 1 base and 4 bases, in that order; junction bases with no gene match: 0. Germline CDR1 LGHNA, CDR2 YSLEER. The chain's CDR3 is CASSQGLAGETQYF. In DNA, the CDR3 is TGCGCCAGCAGCCAAGGACTAGCGGGAGAGACCCAGTACTTC.

The chain uses TRBV7-3 and TRBJ2-2; D possibly uses TRBD1 or TRBD2 (5 bases each). Deletions cut 4 bases from V and 0 bases from J, with 6 bases between. CDR1 is SGHTA and CDR2 is FQGTGA in the germline V gene. CDR3 length: 14 residues. CDR3 DNA: TGTGCCAGCAGCTCGGGACCGAACACCGGGGAGCTGTTTTTT. Translated, it gives CASSSGPNTGELFF.

The chain couples TRBV11-2 to TRBJ2-1, with TRBD2 matching 8 bases. Germline trimming cut 0 bases from V and 8 bases from J; bases unmatched to any gene: 6. The germline gives CDR1 SGHAT, CDR2 FQNNGV. The CDR3 has 15 amino acids. The DNA for the CDR3 is TGTGCCAGCAGCTTAGAGAGCGGGAGTGCCGATGAGCAGTTCTTC. The encoded protein is CASSLESGSADEQFF.

V gene TRBV7-8 combines with J gene TRBJ2-2; D is unclear. The CDR3 spans 15 residues. Per germline, CDR1 SGHVS and CDR2 FQNEAQ. Between the trimmed V and J ends, which lost 1 base and 4 bases, there was a span of 10 bases. For the CDR3, the DNA is TGTGCCAGCAGCTTAGTAGCAGGTACCACCGGGGAGCTGTTTTTT. This gives the protein CASSLVAGTTGELFF. The full variable domain, in which reference TRBV7-8 and TRBJ2-2 provide the parts outside the CDR3, is GAGVSQSPRYKVAKRGQDVALRCDPISGHVSLFWYQQALGQGPEFLTYFQNEAQLDKSGLPSDRFFAERPEGSVSTLKIQRTQQEDSAVYLCASSLVAGTTGELFFGEGSRLTVL.

V gene TRBV5-4 combines with J gene TRBJ1-2, with 7 bases lining up with TRBD1. Unmatched junction bases numbered 4, after V lost 0 bases and J lost 2 bases. The CDR3 sequence is 15 residues long. The germline V gene encodes CDR1 SGHNT and CDR2 YYREEE (reference sequence). CDR3 protein: CASSLGEGANYGYTF. CDR3 nucleotide sequence: TGTGCCAGCAGCTTGGGGGAGGGGGCGAACTATGGCTACACCTTC.

The chain carries TRBV27 and TRBJ2-1; the D is unclear. V was trimmed by 5 bases and J by 2 bases, leaving 7 bases between them. CDR3 length: 13 amino acids. Looked up from germline, CDR1 is MNHEY and CDR2 is SMNVEV (reference sequence). The CDR3 reads CASSRLAYNEQFF. Here the CDR3 DNA reads TGTGCCAGCAGTCGTCTGGCCTACAATGAGCAGTTCTTC.

Worth noting for this clone: In the same sample, other DNA sequences code for this CDR3. V usage is TRBV5-1 and J usage is TRBJ2-2, with TRBD1 identical over 10 bases. Germline V gives CDR1 SGHRS, CDR2 YFSETQ. This CDR3 has 16 residues. V lost 4 bases, J lost 4 bases, and 7 bases stayed unmatched. The CDR3 DNA follows: TGCGCCAGCAGCCCAAGACAGGGGGCGGGCACCGGGGAGCTGTTTTTT. It translates to CASSPRQGAGTGELFF. Variable domain in full (rest from reference TRBV5-1 and TRBJ2-2): KAGVTQTPRYLIKTRGQQVTLSCSPISGHRSVSWYQQTPGQGLQFLFEYFSETQRNKGNFPGRFSGRQFSNSRSEMNVSTLELGDSALYLCASSPRQGAGTGELFFGEGSRLTVL.

This clone appeared once. The V and J genes are TRBV19 and TRBJ1-5, with a possible D match to TRBD1 (6 bases). Germline CDR1 reads LNHDA; CDR2 reads SQIVND (reference sequence). The CDR3 length is 14 residues. The V gene lost 6 bases and the J gene lost 6 bases, with 15 bases spanning the gap. The CDR3 here is CASSKQGSTQPQHF. The CDR3 bases are TGTGCCAGTAGCAAACAGGGTTCTACTCAGCCCCAGCATTTT.

This rearrangement joins TRBV16 to TRBJ1-5, with D perhaps matching TRBD1 (6 bases). The CDR3 runs 15 residues. The germline V gene encodes CDR1 KGHSY and CDR2 FQNENV. V shed 5 bases and J shed 0 bases, with 11 bases lying between them. The CDR3 region is CASSRTAYSNQPQHF. The CDR3 DNA sequence: TGTGCCAGCAGCAGGACAGCCTATAGCAATCAGCCCCAGCATTTT.

Turning to this clone: The same CDR3 is also encoded by other DNA sequences in this sample. This sequence joins TRBV5-1 and TRBJ2-2; TRBD2 is a possible D gene (5 bases). V was pared by 0 bases and J by 4 bases, with 10 bases between. Germline V CDR1 and CDR2: SGHRS, YFSETQ. This CDR3 region has 15 residues. In DNA form, the CDR3 reads TGCGCCAGCAGCTTGGAGGGAGTAGGCACCGGGGAGCTGTTTTTT. Translated: CASSLEGVGTGELFF. The whole variable domain, remainder taken from reference TRBV5-1 and TRBJ2-2, is KAGVTQTPRYLIKTRGQQVTLSCSPISGHRSVSWYQQTPGQGLQFLFEYFSETQRNKGNFPGRFSGRQFSNSRSEMNVSTLELGDSALYLCASSLEGVGTGELFFGEGSRLTVL.

The chain recombines TRBV6-6 with TRBJ1-1; D is perhaps TRBD1 (6 bases). The CDR3 is made up of 14 amino acids. Germline V gives CDR1 MNHNY, CDR2 SVGAGI (reference sequence). V was clipped by 2 bases and J by 0 bases, with 7 bases between them. CDR3 sequence: CASSYQGLNTEAFF. The CDR3 DNA is TGTGCCAGCAGTTACCAGGGGTTGAACACTGAAGCTTTCTTT.

The V gene is TRBV25-1, the J gene TRBJ2-1, with a possible D match to TRBD2 (5 bases). Germline V gene lookup returns CDR1 MGHDK and CDR2 SYGVNS. CDR3 length: 16 amino acids. Between the trimmed V and J ends, which lost 2 bases and 10 bases, there was a span of 21 bases. CDR3 region: CASSEGERWPSGEQFF. The CDR3 nucleotides read TGTGCCAGCAGTGAAGGGGAGCGATGGCCCTCGGGCGAGCAGTTCTTC.

The rearrangement joins TRBV11-2 to TRBJ2-1; 7 nucleotides align to TRBD2. CDR3 length equals 14 residues. V lost 3 bases and J lost 5; bases outside the gene matches: 4. Germline V gene lookup returns CDR1 SGHAT and CDR2 FQNNGV. Here the CDR3 reads CASSLGTTDNEQFF. CDR3 DNA: TGTGCCAGCAGCTTGGGGACTACCGACAATGAGCAGTTCTTC. The full variable domain, in which reference TRBV11-2 and TRBJ2-1 provide the parts outside the CDR3, is EAGVAQSPRYKIIEKRQSVAFWCNPISGHATLYWYQQILGQGPKLLIQFQNNGVVDDSQLPKDRFSAERLKGVDSTLKIQPAKLEDSAVYLCASSLGTTDNEQFFGPGTRLTVL.